These T cell receptor beta chains were read from a single sample in a study of T cells after yellow fever vaccination. Each CDR3 protein gets one entry after TCRdb re-called the 5' RACE reads with MiXCR. In the table there are about 31,000 distinct CDR3 sequences, over 9.5% of which are singletons. Sample: PBMCs, either bulk or a sorted T-cell subset (CD4+, CD8+, memory, or dextramer-sorted; not recorded which), taken less than 16 days after the first yellow fever vaccination. The receptors were sampled from a man between 18 and 29 years old who received the YFV17D yellow fever vaccine. CDR3s include the opening cysteine and the closing phenylalanine or tryptophan. D genes are given only for firm matches. Part of the rows lack a size; the others show once, few, many or a class for expanded clones.

clone_size,v_call,j_call,d_call,cdr3_aa,cdr3_nt
many,TRBV5-6,TRBJ2-3,NA,CASKPAVTTDTQYF,TGTGCCAGCAAACCCGCTGTGACCACAGATACGCAGTATTTT
NA,TRBV3-1,TRBJ1-5,NA,CASSLSAGDQPQHF,TGTGCCAGCAGCCTTTCCGCAGGGGATCAGCCCCAGCATTTT
many,TRBV16,TRBJ1-1,TRBD1,CASSQKRGQGF,TGTGCCAGCAGCCAAAAAAGGGGACAGGGCTTT
few,TRBV5-1,TRBJ2-6,TRBD1,CATATGGLMGANVLTF,TGCGCCACAGCGACAGGGGGTCTTATGGGGGCCAACGTCCTGACTTTC
many,TRBV6-2/TRBV6-3,TRBJ2-1,NA,CASSSWFNEQFF,TGTGCCAGCAGTTCATGGTTCAATGAGCAGTTCTTC
many,TRBV4-1,TRBJ2-3,NA,CATGAVSDTQYF,TGTGCCACTGGGGCGGTTTCAGATACGCAGTATTTT
many,TRBV5-1,TRBJ1-3,NA,CASSSPESGVDTIYF,TGCGCCAGCAGCTCCCCGGAAAGTGGTGTGGACACCATATATTTT
many,TRBV12-3/TRBV12-4,TRBJ1-1,NA,CASSLVRDYFAEAFF,TGTGCCAGCAGCCTAGTCCGGGACTATTTTGCTGAAGCTTTCTTT
many,TRBV12-3/TRBV12-4,TRBJ1-2,TRBD1,CASSVRGNYGYTF,TGTGCCAGCAGCGTCAGGGGGAACTATGGCTACACCTTC
many,TRBV20-1,TRBJ2-3,NA,CSAPRGDTQYF,TGCAGTGCTCCACGTGGGGATACGCAGTATTTT
many,TRBV7-2,TRBJ2-7,NA,CASSFFPNAEQYF,TGTGCCAGCAGCTTTTTTCCCAACGCGGAGCAGTACTTC